This T cell receptor (beta chain) was recovered during a study of blood T cell repertoires in COVID-19. Study context: Acute and convalescent COVID-19 specimens originated in the United States, Italy and Spain. PBMCs, B-cell-depleted T cells, or T cells provided the cDNA or gDNA that made up the material.

As originally analysed: Quantification of nucleated cells was approximated via reference gene primer amplification. The protocol was immunoSEQ multiplex PCR, while the TCRdb copy is restricted to in-frame clones and leaves out a portion. The D gene and trimming were derived from the DNA, and the V and J assignments and clone size from that table. Of roughly 100,000 clones in the sample, over 70% are singletons; the top ten hold approximately 10%. CDR1 is SGDLS and CDR2 is YYNGEE in the germline V gene. V shed 4 bases and J shed 7 bases, with 24 bases lying between them. The CDR3 contains 17 residues.

The source material was peripheral blood. The sequence was collected from a man aged 80 or over with acute or convalescent COVID-19. The chain has TRBV9 and TRBJ2-1; TRBD2 might be the D (7 bases). CDR3 sequence: CASSLTVGGGPRNEQFF. The DNA of the CDR3 is TGTGCCAGCAGCCTCACGGTGGGCGGGGGCCCGAGGAATGAGCAGTTCTTC.